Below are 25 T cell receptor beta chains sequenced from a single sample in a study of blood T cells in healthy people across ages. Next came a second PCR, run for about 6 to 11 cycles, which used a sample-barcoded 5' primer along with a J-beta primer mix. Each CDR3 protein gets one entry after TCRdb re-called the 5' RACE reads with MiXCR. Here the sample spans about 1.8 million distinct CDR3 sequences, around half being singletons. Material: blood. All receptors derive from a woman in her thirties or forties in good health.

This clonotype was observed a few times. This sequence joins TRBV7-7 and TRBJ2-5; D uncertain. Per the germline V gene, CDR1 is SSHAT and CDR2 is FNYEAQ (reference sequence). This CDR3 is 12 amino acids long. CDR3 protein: CASSSWGETQYF. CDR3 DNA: TGTGCTTCCTCGTCGTGGGGAGAGACCCAGTACTTC. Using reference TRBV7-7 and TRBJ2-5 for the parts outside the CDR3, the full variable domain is GAGVSQSPRYKVTKRGQDVTLRCDPISSHATLYWYQQALGQGPEFLTYFNYEAQPDKSGLPSDRFSAERPEGSISTLTIQRTEQRDSAMYRCASSSWGETQYFGPGTRLLVL.

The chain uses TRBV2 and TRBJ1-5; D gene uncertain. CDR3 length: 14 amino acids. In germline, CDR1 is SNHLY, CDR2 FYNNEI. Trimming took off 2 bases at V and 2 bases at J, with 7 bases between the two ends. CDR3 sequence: CASSEWEGNQPQHF. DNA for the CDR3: TGTGCCAGCAGTGAATGGGAGGGCAATCAGCCCCAGCATTTT.

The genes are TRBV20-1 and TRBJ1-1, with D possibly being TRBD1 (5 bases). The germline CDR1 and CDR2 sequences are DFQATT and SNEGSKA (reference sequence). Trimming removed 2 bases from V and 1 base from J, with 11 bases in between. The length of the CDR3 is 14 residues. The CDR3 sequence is CSARTDTRNTEAFF. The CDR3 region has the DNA TGCAGTGCTAGAACGGACACACGGAACACTGAAGCTTTCTTT.

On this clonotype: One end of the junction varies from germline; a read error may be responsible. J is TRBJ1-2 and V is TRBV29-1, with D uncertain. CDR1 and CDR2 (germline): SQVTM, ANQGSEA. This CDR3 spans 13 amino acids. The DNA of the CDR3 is TGCAACGTTGTGGCGCAGTATAACTATGGCTACACCTTC. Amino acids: CNVVAQYNYGYTF.

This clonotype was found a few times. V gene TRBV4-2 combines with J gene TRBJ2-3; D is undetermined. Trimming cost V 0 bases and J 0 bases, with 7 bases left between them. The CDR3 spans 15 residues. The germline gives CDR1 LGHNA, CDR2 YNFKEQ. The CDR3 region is CASSQDWQSTDTQYF. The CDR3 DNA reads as TGTGCCAGCAGCCAAGATTGGCAGAGCACAGATACGCAGTATTTT.

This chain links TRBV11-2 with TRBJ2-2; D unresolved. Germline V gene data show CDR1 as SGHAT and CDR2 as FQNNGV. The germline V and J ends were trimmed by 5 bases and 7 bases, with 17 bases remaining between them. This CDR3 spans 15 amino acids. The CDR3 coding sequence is TGTGCCAGCAGCAACCCGGGCCTATCAAACGGGGAGCTGTTTTTT. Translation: CASSNPGLSNGELFF.

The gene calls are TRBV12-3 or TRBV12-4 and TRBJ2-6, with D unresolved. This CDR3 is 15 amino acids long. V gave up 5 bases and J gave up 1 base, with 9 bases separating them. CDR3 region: CASSIWGSGANVLTF. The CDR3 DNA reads TGTGCCAGCAGTATTTGGGGTTCTGGGGCCAACGTCCTGACTTTC.

In nucleotides, the CDR3 is TGCGCCAGCAGCCAAGGCTCAGCTGGACTCCCGTGGAATGAGCAGTTCTTC. Translating gives CASSQGSAGLPWNEQFF. The rearrangement joins TRBV4-1 to TRBJ2-1; TRBD2 is a possible D gene (5 bases). The CDR3 has 17 amino acids. V dropped 1 base and J dropped 7 bases, with 20 bases sitting between them. Per the germline V gene, CDR1 is MGHRA and CDR2 is YSYEKL.

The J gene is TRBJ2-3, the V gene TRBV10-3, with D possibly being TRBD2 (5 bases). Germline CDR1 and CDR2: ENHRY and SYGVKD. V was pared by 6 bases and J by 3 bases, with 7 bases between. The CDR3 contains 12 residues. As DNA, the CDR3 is TGTGCCATCAGGGGAGAGACAGATACGCAGTATTTT. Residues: CAIRGETDTQYF.

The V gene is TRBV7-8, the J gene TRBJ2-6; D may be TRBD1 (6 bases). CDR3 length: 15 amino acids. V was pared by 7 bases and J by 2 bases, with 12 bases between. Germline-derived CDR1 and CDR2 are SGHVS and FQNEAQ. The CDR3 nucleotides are TGTGCCAGCACCACTAGGGGGACTGGGGCCAACGTCCTGACTTTC. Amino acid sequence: CASTTRGTGANVLTF.

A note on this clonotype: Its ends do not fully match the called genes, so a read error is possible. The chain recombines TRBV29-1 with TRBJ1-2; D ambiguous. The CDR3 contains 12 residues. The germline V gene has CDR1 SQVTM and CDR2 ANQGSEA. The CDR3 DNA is TGCAGCGTAGGTTTAGCTAACCATGGCTACATCTTC. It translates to CSVGLANHGYIF.

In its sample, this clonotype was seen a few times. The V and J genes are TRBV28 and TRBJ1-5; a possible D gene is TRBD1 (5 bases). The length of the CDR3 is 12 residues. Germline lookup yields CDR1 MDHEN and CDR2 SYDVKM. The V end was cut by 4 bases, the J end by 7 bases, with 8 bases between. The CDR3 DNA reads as TGTGCCAGCAGTTCAGGGTACCAGCCCCAGCATTTT. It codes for CASSSGYQPQHF. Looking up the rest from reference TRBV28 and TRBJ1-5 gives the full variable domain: DVKVTQSSRYLVKRTGEKVFLECVQDMDHENMFWYRQDPGLGLRLIYFSYDVKMKEKGDIPEGYSVSREKKERFSLILESASTNQTSMYLCASSSGYQPQHFGDGTRLSIL.

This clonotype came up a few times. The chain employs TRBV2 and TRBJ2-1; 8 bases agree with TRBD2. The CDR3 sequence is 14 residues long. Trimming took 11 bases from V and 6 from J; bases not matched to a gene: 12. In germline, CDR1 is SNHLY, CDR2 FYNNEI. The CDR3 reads CAAPGTRKLNEQFF. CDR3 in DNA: TGTGCCGCCCCTGGGACTAGGAAACTCAATGAGCAGTTCTTC.

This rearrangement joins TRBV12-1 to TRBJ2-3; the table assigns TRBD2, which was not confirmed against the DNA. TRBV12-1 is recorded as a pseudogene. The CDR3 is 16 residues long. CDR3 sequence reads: CASSCRCQRGSDTQYF. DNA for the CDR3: TGTGCCAGCAGCTGCCGGTGTCAGCGGGGGTCGGATACGCAGTATTTT.

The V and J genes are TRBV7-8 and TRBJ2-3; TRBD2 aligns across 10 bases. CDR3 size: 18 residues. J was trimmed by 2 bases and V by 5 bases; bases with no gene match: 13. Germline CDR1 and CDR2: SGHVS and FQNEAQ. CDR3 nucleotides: TGTGCCAGCAGCCCGGTGCTAGCGGGGGCCCTAAACACAGATACGCAGTATTTT. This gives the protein CASSPVLAGALNTDTQYF.

The CDR3 nucleotides read TGTGCCAGCAGCACTTCGGACGGTAGCACAGATACGCAGTATTTT. Encoded protein: CASSTSDGSTDTQYF. This rearrangement joins TRBV7-9 to TRBJ2-3; no firm D call. CDR3 length: 15 amino acids. V lost 5 bases, J lost 0 bases, and 12 bases lay in between. Germline V gene data show CDR1 as SEHNR and CDR2 as FQNEAQ (reference sequence).

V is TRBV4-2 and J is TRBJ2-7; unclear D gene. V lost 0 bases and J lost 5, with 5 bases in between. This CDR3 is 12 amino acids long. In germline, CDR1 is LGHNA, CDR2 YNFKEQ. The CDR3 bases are TGTGCCAGCAGCCAAGATGGCCACGAGCAGTACTTC. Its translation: CASSQDGHEQYF.

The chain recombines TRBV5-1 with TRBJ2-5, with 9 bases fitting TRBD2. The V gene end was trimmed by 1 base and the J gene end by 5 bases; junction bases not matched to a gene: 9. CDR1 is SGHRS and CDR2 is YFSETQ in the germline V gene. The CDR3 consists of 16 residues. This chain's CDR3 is CASSLFQGGLAETQYF. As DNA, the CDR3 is TGCGCCAGCAGCTTGTTTCAGGGGGGACTAGCTGAGACCCAGTACTTC.

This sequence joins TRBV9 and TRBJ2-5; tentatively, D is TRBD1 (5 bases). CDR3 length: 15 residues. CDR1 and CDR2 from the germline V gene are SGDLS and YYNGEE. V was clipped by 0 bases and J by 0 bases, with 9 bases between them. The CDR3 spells CASSVDGANQETQYF. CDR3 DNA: TGTGCCAGCAGCGTAGATGGGGCAAACCAAGAGACCCAGTACTTC.

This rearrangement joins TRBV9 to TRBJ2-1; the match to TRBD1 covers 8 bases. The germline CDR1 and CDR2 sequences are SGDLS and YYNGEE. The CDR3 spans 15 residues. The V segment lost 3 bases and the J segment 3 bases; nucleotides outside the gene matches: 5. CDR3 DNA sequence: TGTGCCAGCAGCGACGTAGGGACAGGCTACAATGAGCAGTTCTTC. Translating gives CASSDVGTGYNEQFF. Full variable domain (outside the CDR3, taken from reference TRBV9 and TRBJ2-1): DSGVTQTPKHLITATGQRVTLRCSPRSGDLSVYWYQQSLDQGLQFLIQYYNGEERAKGNILERFSAQQFPDLHSELNLSSLELGDSALYFCASSDVGTGYNEQFFGPGTRLTVL.

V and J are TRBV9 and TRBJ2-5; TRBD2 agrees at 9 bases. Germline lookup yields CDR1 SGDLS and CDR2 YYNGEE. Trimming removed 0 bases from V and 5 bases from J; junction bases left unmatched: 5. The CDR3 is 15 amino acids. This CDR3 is CASSVGGGADETQYF. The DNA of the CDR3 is TGTGCCAGCAGCGTAGGCGGGGGGGCAGATGAGACCCAGTACTTC.

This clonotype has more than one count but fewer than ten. The CDR3 nucleotides are TGCAGTGCTGCCAGCCGGGGAAAGGGCTACGAGCAGTACTTC. As protein: CSAASRGKGYEQYF. This rearrangement joins TRBV20-1 to TRBJ2-7, with a possible D match to TRBD2 (5 bases). The germline V gene has CDR1 DFQATT and CDR2 SNEGSKA (reference sequence). Trimming took off 5 bases at V and 3 bases at J, with 17 bases between the two ends. This CDR3 comprises 14 residues.

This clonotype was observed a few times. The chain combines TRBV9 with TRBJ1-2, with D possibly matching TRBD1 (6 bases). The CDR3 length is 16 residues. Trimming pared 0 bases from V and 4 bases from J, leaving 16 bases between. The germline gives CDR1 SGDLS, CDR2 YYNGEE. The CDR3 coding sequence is TGTGCCAGCAGCGTAGCTATGGGGGCCTCCGTCTATGGCTACACCTTC. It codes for CASSVAMGASVYGYTF. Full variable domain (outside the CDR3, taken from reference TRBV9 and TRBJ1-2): DSGVTQTPKHLITATGQRVTLRCSPRSGDLSVYWYQQSLDQGLQFLIQYYNGEERAKGNILERFSAQQFPDLHSELNLSSLELGDSALYFCASSVAMGASVYGYTFGSGTRLTVV.

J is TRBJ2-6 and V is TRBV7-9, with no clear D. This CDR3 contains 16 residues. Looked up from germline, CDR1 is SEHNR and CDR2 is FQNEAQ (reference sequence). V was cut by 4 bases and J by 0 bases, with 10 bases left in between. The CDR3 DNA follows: TGTGCCAGCAGCTACATACGGTCCTCTGGGGCCAACGTCCTGACTTTC. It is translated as CASSYIRSSGANVLTF.

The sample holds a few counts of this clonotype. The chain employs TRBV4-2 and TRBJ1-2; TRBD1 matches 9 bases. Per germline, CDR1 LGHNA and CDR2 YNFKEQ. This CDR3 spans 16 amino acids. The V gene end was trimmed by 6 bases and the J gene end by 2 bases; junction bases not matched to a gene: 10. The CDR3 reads CASSSFDRGRNYGYTF. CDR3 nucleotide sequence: TGTGCCAGCAGTTCTTTCGACAGGGGGAGAAACTATGGCTACACCTTC.